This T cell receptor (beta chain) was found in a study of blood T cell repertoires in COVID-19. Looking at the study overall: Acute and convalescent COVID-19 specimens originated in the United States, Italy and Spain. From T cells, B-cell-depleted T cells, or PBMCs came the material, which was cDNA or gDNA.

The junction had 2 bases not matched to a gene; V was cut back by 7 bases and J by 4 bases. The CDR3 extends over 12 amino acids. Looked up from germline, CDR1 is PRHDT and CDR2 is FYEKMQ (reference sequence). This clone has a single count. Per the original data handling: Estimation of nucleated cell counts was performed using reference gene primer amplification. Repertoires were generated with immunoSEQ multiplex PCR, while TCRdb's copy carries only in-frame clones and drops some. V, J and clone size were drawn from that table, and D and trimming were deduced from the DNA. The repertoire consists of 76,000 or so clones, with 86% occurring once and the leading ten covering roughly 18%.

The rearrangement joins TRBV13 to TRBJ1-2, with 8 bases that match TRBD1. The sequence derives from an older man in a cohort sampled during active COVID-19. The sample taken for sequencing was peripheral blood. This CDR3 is CASNTGGYGYTF. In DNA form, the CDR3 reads TGTGCCAGCAATACAGGGGGCTATGGCTACACCTTC. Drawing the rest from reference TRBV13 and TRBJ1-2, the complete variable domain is AAGVIQSPRHLIKEKRETATLKCYPIPRHDTVYWYQQGPGQDPQFLISFYEKMQSDKGSIPDRFSAQQFSDYHSELNMSSLELGDSALYFCASNTGGYGYTFGSGTRLTVV.